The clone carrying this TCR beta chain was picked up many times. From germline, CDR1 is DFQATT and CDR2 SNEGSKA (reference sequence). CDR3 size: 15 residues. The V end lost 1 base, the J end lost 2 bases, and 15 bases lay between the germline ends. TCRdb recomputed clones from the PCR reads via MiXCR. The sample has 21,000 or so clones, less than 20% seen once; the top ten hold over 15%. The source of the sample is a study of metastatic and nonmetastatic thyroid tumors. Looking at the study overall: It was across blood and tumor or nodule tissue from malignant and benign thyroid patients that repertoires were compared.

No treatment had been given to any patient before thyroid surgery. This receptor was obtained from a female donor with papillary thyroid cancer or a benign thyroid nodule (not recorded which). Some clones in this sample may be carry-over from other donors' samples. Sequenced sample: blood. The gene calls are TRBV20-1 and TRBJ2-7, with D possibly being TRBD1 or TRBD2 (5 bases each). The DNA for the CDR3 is TGCAGTGCTAGAGGATCCCGGGACCCCACCTACGAGCAGTACTTC. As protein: CSARGSRDPTYEQYF.